This is a list of T cell receptor beta chains from one sample in a study of cytomegalovirus exposure and HLA in healthy donors. Repertoires were generated with immunoSEQ multiplex PCR, while TCRdb's copy carries only in-frame clones and drops some. The sample yields 150,000 to 190,000 clones, around 75% seen once. The material sequenced was PBMCs. Receptors were obtained from a man between 18 and 29 years old in good health and CMV-seronegative. CDR3s include the opening cysteine and the closing phenylalanine or tryptophan. Each record gives: J gene, D gene, V gene, clone size, CDR3 DNA, CDR3 protein. The D gene is left open where the match is weak. Clone size is stated in some rows and not others, as once, few, many or a class when expanded.

TRBJ1-5	.	TRBV7-2	.	TGTGCCAGCAGCCCACCGGGGGGTCGGGATCAGCCCCAGCATTTT	CASSPPGGRDQPQHF
TRBJ2-5	.	TRBV7-8	.	TGTGCCAGCAGCAACGCCTGGCGACAGCGCCAAGAGACCCAGTACTTC	CASSNAWRQRQETQYF
TRBJ2-1	.	TRBV5-1	.	TGCGCCAGCAGCGAACTAGAAACGGCACCTAGCTCCTACAATGAGCAGTTCTTC	CASSELETAPSSYNEQFF
TRBJ2-5	TRBD2	TRBV28	.	TGTGCCAGCAGTTTGGTGGGGGGGAGGGAGACCCAGTACTTC	CASSLVGGRETQYF
TRBJ2-2	.	TRBV5-1	few	TGCGCCAGCAGCTTAACGGTTATCACCGGGGAGCTGTTTTTT	CASSLTVITGELFF
TRBJ2-2	.	TRBV6-1	.	TGTGCCAGCAGTGTACCCACTGCTACCGGGGAGCTGTTTTTT	CASSVPTATGELFF
TRBJ1-4	TRBD1	TRBV4-3	.	TGCGCCAGCAGTCAAGAGTCCTTTCAGGGGGGCGGAGAAAAACTGTTTTTT	CASSQESFQGGGEKLFF
TRBJ1-5	.	TRBV2	.	TGTGCCAGCACCTCCCAGGAGGCGGGGCGCAATCAGCCCCAGCATTTT	CASTSQEAGRNQPQHF
TRBJ2-1	.	TRBV19	.	TGTGCCAGTAGTAGGAGAGGGCTGGGCAATGAGCAGTTCTTC	CASSRRGLGNEQFF
TRBJ2-1	.	TRBV2	few	TGTGCCAGTGAAGACTTGACCTACAATGAGCAGTTCTTC	CASEDLTYNEQFF
TRBJ2-2	.	TRBV7-9	.	TGTGCCAGCAGCAGGCCCGGGACACCGAACACCGGGGAGCTGTTTTTT	CASSRPGTPNTGELFF
TRBJ2-1	TRBD2	TRBV6-1	.	TGTGCCAGCAGCGGCGGGGGGACTAGCGTCCATGAGCAGTTCTTC	CASSGGGTSVHEQFF
TRBJ2-3	.	TRBV11-2	.	TGTGCCAGCTCAGATCCCGGGGGACTCGCAGATACGCAGTATTTT	CASSDPGGLADTQYF
TRBJ2-5	.	TRBV5-4	.	TGTGCCAGCAGATCGGACCAAGAGACCCAGTACTTC	CASRSDQETQYF
TRBJ2-7	TRBD1	TRBV4-1	.	TGCGCCAGCAGCCTCCGTGGGACAGGGGGGTACGAGCAGTACTTC	CASSLRGTGGYEQYF
TRBJ2-7	.	TRBV29-1	.	TGCAGCGCCTACAGGGCCCCCAACGAGCAGTACTTC	CSAYRAPNEQYF
TRBJ2-7	.	TRBV2	.	TGTGCCAGCAGGGTTCTCCGGGAAACCTACGAGCAGTACTTC	CASRVLRETYEQYF
TRBJ1-6	.	TRBV6-5	.	TGTGCCAGCAGTTACGAAGGCGGGACCTATAATTCACCCCTCCACTTT	CASSYEGGTYNSPLHF
TRBJ2-5	TRBD1	TRBV18	.	TGTGCCAGCTCGCCGACAGGGGGCTATGAGACCCAGTACTTC	CASSPTGGYETQYF
TRBJ2-7	.	TRBV9	.	TGTGCCAGCAGCGGAACAGACCTTCCCTACGAGCAGTACTTC	CASSGTDLPYEQYF
TRBJ2-1	.	TRBV30	.	TGTGCCTGGGACGGGAGAAAGAATGAGCAGTTCTTC	CAWDGRKNEQFF
TRBJ2-7	TRBD1	TRBV5-1	.	TGCGCCAGCAGCTTGTCGACAGGGCGAACCTACGAGCAGTACTTC	CASSLSTGRTYEQYF
TRBJ2-7	TRBD2	TRBV5-1	few	TGCGCCAGCAGCTTGGGGGTTAGCGGGACATTTGGGAGTAACGAGCAGTACTTC	CASSLGVSGTFGSNEQYF
TRBJ1-2	TRBD1	TRBV27	.	TGTGCCAGCAGGCCCCTTACAGGGGTAGGCTACACCTTC	CASRPLTGVGYTF
TRBJ2-5	TRBD2	TRBV2	.	TGTGCCAGCCGCAGACTAGCGGGAGTACCTGAGACCCAGTACTTC	CASRRLAGVPETQYF
TRBJ1-3	TRBD1	TRBV7-2	.	TGTGCCAGCAGCGCTGAAGGGACAGCCGCTGGAAACACCATATATTTT	CASSAEGTAAGNTIYF
TRBJ2-5	TRBD1	TRBV10-3	once	TGTGCCATCAGTGAGTCGACTCGACAGGGTGAGACCCAGTACTTC	CAISESTRQGETQYF
TRBJ2-6	.	TRBV30	.	TGTGCCTGGAGTATCAGGGATGGGGCCAACGTCCTGACTTTC	CAWSIRDGANVLTF
TRBJ2-3	.	TRBV7-9	few	TGTGCCAGCAGCCCCTGGAATGAGGGCACAGATACGCAGTATTTT	CASSPWNEGTDTQYF
TRBJ1-1	.	TRBV29-1	few	TGCAGCGGGGGAGAGAACACTGAAGCTTTCTTT	CSGGENTEAFF
TRBJ2-5	.	TRBV4-1	.	TGCGCCAGCAGCCAAGGGGGGACATACCAAGAGACCCAGTACTTC	CASSQGGTYQETQYF
TRBJ2-1	.	TRBV27	.	TGTGCCAGCAGTTTATCGCCGCCCCCTAACAATGAGCAGTTCTTC	CASSLSPPPNNEQFF
TRBJ2-7	.	TRBV5-1	.	TGCGCCAGCAGCTTGGAGCGGGAGCAGTACTTC	CASSLEREQYF
TRBJ2-7	TRBD2	TRBV4-3	once	TGCGCCAGCAGCCAAGAAATAAAACGGGGGGGACGGCCCTACGAGCAGTACTTC	CASSQEIKRGGRPYEQYF
TRBJ1-1	.	TRBV6-6	.	TGTGCCAGCAGCCCCAGTGTAGGGGTCGCTGAAGCTTTCTTT	CASSPSVGVAEAFF
TRBJ2-7	.	TRBV11-2	.	TGTGCCAGCAGCTTAAATGGAGTCCAGGCGGGGGAGCAGTACTTC	CASSLNGVQAGEQYF
TRBJ2-5	TRBD2	TRBV27	.	TGTGCCAGCGGAGGGCGGGAGGGGTACCAAGAGACCCAGTACTTC	CASGGREGYQETQYF
TRBJ2-6	TRBD1	TRBV28	once	TGTGCCAGCGGACACCTGACAGGGGGAACTGGGGCCAACGTCCTGACTTTC	CASGHLTGGTGANVLTF
TRBJ2-5	.	TRBV23-1	few	TGCGCCAGCAGTGCAGAGCGACAAGAGACCCAGTACTTC	CASSAERQETQYF
TRBJ2-7	TRBD2	TRBV27	.	TGTGCCAGCAGTCCACCGGGACTAGCGCACTACGAGCAGTACTTC	CASSPPGLAHYEQYF
TRBJ1-1	.	TRBV14	.	TGTGCCAGCAGCCAACAGGGGAGAGGGGCCACTGAAGCTTTCTTT	CASSQQGRGATEAFF
TRBJ2-1	TRBD1	TRBV28	.	TGTGCCAGCAGTTCCCCTCCCGGGACAGGGACTGACAATGAGCAGTTCTTC	CASSSPPGTGTDNEQFF
TRBJ2-7	.	TRBV10-1	.	TGCGCCAGCCTCGGGACATCCTCCTACGAGCAGTACTTC	CASLGTSSYEQYF
TRBJ1-1	TRBD1	TRBV5-6	.	TGTGCCAGCAGCTGGGGACAGGGGGAAGCTTTCTTT	CASSWGQGEAFF
TRBJ1-5	TRBD1	TRBV5-8	few	TGTGCCAGCAGTATTGGACAGGGAGATATTCCAAATCAGCCCCAGCATTTT	CASSIGQGDIPNQPQHF
TRBJ2-2	.	TRBV6-1	.	TGTGCCAGCAGTTTACACAGGGTCGACGGGGAGCTGTTTTTT	CASSLHRVDGELFF
TRBJ1-2	.	TRBV15	.	TGTGCCACCAGCAGAACCCCACCTGGGGGCGCGGTATTTCGTGGCTACACCTTC	CATSRTPPGGAVFRGYTF
TRBJ1-2	TRBD1	TRBV27	.	TGTGCCAGCGGAGGGACAGCCCACGGCTACACCTTC	CASGGTAHGYTF
TRBJ1-2	TRBD1	TRBV30	.	TGTGCCTGGAGCCCCCAGACAGGGCTCTATGGCTACACCTTC	CAWSPQTGLYGYTF
TRBJ1-5	TRBD1	TRBV7-9	.	TGTGCCAGCAGCTTAGGCAGGGGGGATCAGCCCCAGCATTTT	CASSLGRGDQPQHF
TRBJ2-3	.	TRBV27	.	TGTGCCAGCAGTTTCTGGCCTGTTGGCACAGATACGCAGTATTTT	CASSFWPVGTDTQYF
TRBJ2-7	.	TRBV5-4	once	TGTGCCAGCAGCTCTAACTACGAGCAGTACTTC	CASSSNYEQYF
TRBJ1-1	.	TRBV29-1	few	TGCAGCGTTGAAGGTTACCTGAAGAGCACTGAAGCTTTCTTT	CSVEGYLKSTEAFF
TRBJ2-3	.	TRBV2	once	TGTGCCAGCAGGAGGCAGGGGCCGGGCGGGAGAGGTTGGGATACGCAGTATTTT	CASRRQGPGGRGWDTQYF